These T cell receptor beta chains were read from a single sample in a study of T-cell memory formation after mild COVID-19. TCRdb fed the 5' RACE reads into MiXCR, producing one record per CDR3 protein. The data show over 500,000 distinct CDR3 sequences, with approximately 15% seen just once and 8.1% held by the top ten. Sequencing was performed on PBMCs or a T cell subset sorted from them (not recorded which). The receptor set was obtained from an adult woman who had mild COVID-19 (a few samples of this study predate the infection). Cell type and time point are not known. Both conserved end residues are part of each CDR3.

length	V	J	CDR3
13	TRBV7-3	TRBJ1-2	CASSLTGQGGYTF
15	TRBV5-1	TRBJ2-7	CASSSQTSGGYEQYF
14	TRBV27	TRBJ2-7	CASSIQGYLLEQYF
16	TRBV6-2/TRBV6-3	TRBJ1-1	CASSTRGGAVNTEAFF
15	TRBV5-6	TRBJ1-2	CASSFGTDFNYGYTF
20	TRBV7-9	TRBJ2-7	CASSLALGSGARYLSYEQYF
15	TRBV24-1	TRBJ2-2	CATSITGEDTGELFF
13	TRBV7-6	TRBJ2-7	CASSSSPANEQYF
15	TRBV5-1	TRBJ2-1	CASSLTGMLNNEQFF
13	TRBV3-1	TRBJ2-1	CASSQDLVREQFF
15	TRBV5-6	TRBJ1-3	CASSLIVSSGNTIYF
20	TRBV7-6	TRBJ2-6	CASSRPRDSITPSGANVLTF
16	TRBV5-1	TRBJ1-6	CASAPDSSPGGSPLHF
17	TRBV12-3/TRBV12-4	TRBJ2-3	CASSLDYRAGGTDTQYF
14	TRBV7-2	TRBJ2-1	CASGSGQIYNEQFF
13	TRBV19	TRBJ1-2	CASSSRGPYGYTF
14	TRBV5-6	TRBJ1-3	CASSLDLFGNTIYF
18	TRBV7-9	TRBJ2-7	CASSLDGGGTVASYEQYF
14	TRBV15	TRBJ2-2	CATEGDSNTGELFF
13	TRBV15	TRBJ2-7	CATSPGEPYEQYF
15	TRBV27	TRBJ2-1	CASSVSHIAPSEQFF
15	TRBV6-5	TRBJ2-4	CASRHRGLAKNIQYF
16	TRBV5-4	TRBJ2-3	CASSSRSGSRTDTQYF
16	TRBV11-2	TRBJ2-1	CASSSQTSGHYNEQFF
15	TRBV3-1	TRBJ1-1	CASSQGQGGITEAFF
17	TRBV11-3	TRBJ2-3	CASSTQQTSGRADTQYF
13	TRBV30	TRBJ2-7	CAWSVRTSGPKYF
13	TRBV12-3/TRBV12-4	TRBJ1-2	CASSHGRRYGYTF
12	TRBV12-3/TRBV12-4	TRBJ2-7	CASSDRLYEQYF
17	TRBV4-3	TRBJ2-3	CASSQGRTGDGQDTQYF